Shown below are 13 T cell receptor beta chains from a single sample sequenced in a study of response to subunit inactivated influenza vaccine. Using its own MiXCR run on the RT-PCR reads, TCRdb lists one record per CDR3 protein. Among fewer than 600,000 distinct CDR3 sequences listed, 7.2% were seen once. The sample in question was PBMCs from blood, obtained roughly 24 months after vaccination. Receptors originate from a man aged 50 to 69 who received an inactivated influenza vaccine.

This clonotype was seen repeatedly, ten times or more. The chain has TRBV7-2 and TRBJ2-5, with 8 nucleotides matching TRBD1. Germline values: CDR1 SGHTA, CDR2 FQGNSA. With V trimmed by 6 bases and J by 5 bases, 5 bases remained unmatched. The CDR3 runs to 13 residues. The CDR3 sequence: CASSSGGPETQYF. In DNA, the CDR3 is TGTGCCAGCAGTTCAGGGGGCCCGGAGACCCAGTACTTC.

The chain is built from TRBV29-1 and TRBJ2-3, with unresolved D. This CDR3 is built from 11 residues. The V end lost 4 bases, the J end lost 6 bases, and 8 bases lay between the germline ends. The germline V gene has CDR1 SQVTM and CDR2 ANQGSEA. In DNA form, the CDR3 reads TGCAGCGTTGGAATGGGGGATACGCAGTATTTT. Translation gives CSVGMGDTQYF.

This clonotype was observed a few times. The genes are TRBV5-6 and TRBJ2-3, with TRBD2 matching over 8 bases. The length of the CDR3 is 18 residues. V shed 4 bases, J shed 2 bases, and the junction held 15 bases outside the gene matches. Germline CDR1 and CDR2: SGHDT and YYEEEE. CDR3 residues: CASSGKGRLASSTDTQYF. The CDR3 DNA sequence: TGTGCCAGCAGCGGGAAGGGTCGACTAGCGTCCTCCACAGATACGCAGTATTTT. Complete variable domain (other parts from reference TRBV5-6 and TRBJ2-3): DAGVTQSPTHLIKTRGQQVTLRCSPKSGHDTVSWYQQALGQGPQFIFQYYEEEERQRGNFPDRFSGHQFPNYSSELNVNALLLGDSALYLCASSGKGRLASSTDTQYFGPGTRLTVL.

This clonotype has ten or more counts. The rearrangement joins TRBV20-1 to TRBJ2-2; D might be TRBD1 (6 bases). Trimming removed 0 bases from V and 0 bases from J, with 17 bases in between. Germline V gene sequence: CDR1 DFQATT, CDR2 SNEGSKA (reference sequence). CDR3 length equals 18 residues. The CDR3 coding sequence is TGCAGTGCTAGAGATGTTGGCAGGGGATTAGCGAACACCGGGGAGCTGTTTTTT. Protein sequence: CSARDVGRGLANTGELFF.

There are a few counts of this clonotype. The chain employs TRBV28 and TRBJ2-7, with 9 bases aligning to TRBD1. The CDR3 extends over 13 amino acids. Looked up from germline, CDR1 is MDHEN and CDR2 is SYDVKM. With 6 bases clipped from V and 6 bases from J, the junction kept 6 bases outside the gene matches. CDR3 loop: CASRPGQGGEQYF. Here the CDR3 DNA reads TGTGCCAGCAGACCGGGACAGGGTGGCGAGCAGTACTTC.

The table lists this clonotype with many counts. The rearrangement uses TRBV25-1 and TRBJ2-7; 13 bases fit TRBD2. The CDR3 extends over 16 amino acids. Trimming cost V 3 bases and J 6 bases; bases outside gene matches: 8. The V gene's germline CDR1 is MGHDK and CDR2 SYGVNS. The CDR3 here is CASSESTSGRASEQYF. CDR3 DNA sequence: TGTGCCAGCAGTGAGTCTACTAGCGGGAGGGCCTCCGAGCAGTACTTC.

The V call is TRBV4-3, the J call TRBJ2-7, with no clear D. The CDR3 has 15 residues. Germline lookup yields CDR1 LGHNA and CDR2 YSLEER. Trimming stripped 0 bases from V and 5 bases from J, with 14 bases between. The CDR3 DNA reads as TGCGCCAGCAGCCAAGAATTCCCCATGGACCACGAGCAGTACTTC. Its translation is CASSQEFPMDHEQYF.

This clonotype turned up a few times. This rearrangement joins TRBV3-1 to TRBJ2-7; TRBD2 agrees at 8 bases. There are 15 residues in the CDR3. Germline V gene sequence: CDR1 LGHDT, CDR2 YNNKEL (reference sequence). Trimming at V came to 1 base and at J to 3 bases, leaving 5 bases not matched to a gene. This chain's CDR3 is CASSQVSGGSYEQYF. CDR3 in DNA: TGTGCCAGCAGCCAAGTAAGCGGGGGTAGCTACGAGCAGTACTTC.

This clonotype was seen many times. The chain couples TRBV12-3 or TRBV12-4 to TRBJ2-4; 10 positions agree with TRBD1. The V gene end was trimmed by 0 bases and the J gene end by 0 bases; junction bases not matched to a gene: 2. This CDR3 comprises 17 residues. In nucleotides, the CDR3 is TGTGCCAGCAGTTTAGCTGGGACAGGGGTAGCCAAAAACATTCAGTACTTC. The encoded protein is CASSLAGTGVAKNIQYF.

The rearrangement links TRBV2 to TRBJ1-5; 8 nucleotides align to TRBD1. Trimming at V came to 7 bases and at J to 3 bases, leaving 8 bases not matched to a gene. This CDR3 spans 15 amino acids. CDR1 is SNHLY and CDR2 is FYNNEI in the germline V gene. DNA of the CDR3: TGTGCCAGCACTTCCGGGACAGGTACCAATCAGCCCCAGCATTTT. Protein: CASTSGTGTNQPQHF.

This clonotype has a handful of counts. The chain joins TRBV20-1 to TRBJ2-1, with 8 positions matching TRBD2. Germline V gene data show CDR1 as DFQATT and CDR2 as SNEGSKA (reference sequence). V trimming: 4 bases; J trimming: 5 bases; junction bases outside the gene matches: 7. This CDR3 has 14 residues. The CDR3 region is CSAKSGSHHNEQFF. In DNA, the CDR3 is TGCAGTGCTAAGAGCGGGAGCCACCACAATGAGCAGTTCTTC.

This clonotype was seen a handful of times. CDR3 nucleotides: TGCAGTGCTATGAAAGGGTACGAGCAGTACTTC. This translates into CSAMKGYEQYF. The V call is TRBV20-1, the J call TRBJ2-7; D unclear. The germline V gene has CDR1 DFQATT and CDR2 SNEGSKA (reference sequence). The germline V and J ends were trimmed by 4 bases and 4 bases, with 8 bases remaining between them. The CDR3 length is 11 residues.

This clonotype was counted many times. This CDR3 reads CASSRGLAGAAKNIQYF. The CDR3 region has the DNA TGTGCCAGCAGCCGGGGACTAGCGGGAGCAGCCAAAAACATTCAGTACTTC. V gene TRBV3-1 combines with J gene TRBJ2-4, with 14 bases matching TRBD2. This CDR3 is built from 17 residues. V dropped 4 bases and J dropped 0; count of bases not matched to a gene: 2. Germline CDR1 and CDR2: LGHDT and YNNKEL (reference sequence).